The 8 T cell receptor beta chains below were found in one sample sequenced in a study of cytomegalovirus exposure and HLA in healthy donors. It was with 60 Vbeta and 13 Jbeta primers that the PCR ran. Assay: immunoSEQ multiplex PCR; the TCRdb copy retains only in-frame clones and omits some. Of some 95,000 clones detected, about 66% appear once; the ten largest clones hold under 2.5%. The sequenced material came from PBMCs. Source of these receptors: a man aged 25-45 years in good health and CMV-seronegative.

The chain recombines TRBV29-1 with TRBJ1-2, with 8 bases matching TRBD1. The junction had 13 bases not matched to a gene; V was cut back by 3 bases and J by 4 bases. Germline CDR1 reads SQVTM; CDR2 reads ANQGSEA. The CDR3 has 16 amino acids. The CDR3 region is CSVDRSPTGERYGYTF. For the CDR3, the DNA is TGCAGCGTTGACCGTTCGCCGACAGGGGAACGCTATGGCTACACCTTC.

This sequence joins TRBV4-3 and TRBJ1-1, with unresolved D. CDR3 length: 17 residues. Trimming removed 1 base at V and 1 base at J, with 16 bases between. Germline V gene sequence: CDR1 LGHNA, CDR2 YSLEER. CDR3 sequence: CASSQAGYREKNTEAFF. The CDR3 region has the DNA TGCGCCAGCAGCCAAGCCGGTTACCGGGAGAAGAACACTGAAGCTTTCTTT.

Only one count was recorded for this clone. The CDR3 reads CASRTPAGLTEAFF. Here the CDR3 DNA reads TGTGCCAGCAGAACCCCGGCAGGGCTCACTGAAGCTTTCTTT. The chain uses TRBV6-1 and TRBJ1-1; possibly TRBD1 for D (5 bases). V lost 6 bases and J 4 bases, leaving 15 bases between the germline ends. CDR3 size: 14 residues. Germline assignment: CDR1 MNHNS and CDR2 SASEGT.

The chain links TRBV5-4 to TRBJ1-3, with D perhaps TRBD1 (5 bases). This CDR3 is 18 amino acids long. Germline values: CDR1 SGHNT, CDR2 YYREEE (reference sequence). V lost 1 base, J lost 1 base, and 18 bases lay in between. CDR3 nucleotide sequence: TGTGCCAGCAGCTTGCCCATTACAGGTTTCGGGTCTGGAAACACCATATATTTT. As protein: CASSLPITGFGSGNTIYF.

The rearrangement links TRBV10-1 to TRBJ2-1; 8 bases are a match to TRBD1. Per the germline V gene, CDR1 is WNHNN and CDR2 is SYGVQD (reference sequence). The CDR3 sequence is 17 residues long. V lost 0 bases, J lost 4 bases, and 8 bases stayed unmatched. The CDR3 DNA reads TGCGCCAGCAGTGAGTCGGTAGGGCAGGGGGCTTACAATGAGCAGTTCTTC. Encoded protein: CASSESVGQGAYNEQFF.

This clone was seen more than once but under ten times. This chain connects TRBV7-3 to TRBJ2-1; 12 bases align to TRBD2. J lost 8 bases, V lost 2 bases, and 4 bases had no gene match. Germline V lookup: CDR1 SGHTA, CDR2 FQGTGA. The CDR3 has 15 residues. In nucleotides, the CDR3 is TGTGCCAGCAGCTTACTAGCGGGAGGGTTCTATGAGCAGTTCTTC. Encoded protein: CASSLLAGGFYEQFF. Combining the CDR3 with reference TRBV7-3 and TRBJ2-1 gives the whole variable domain GAGVSQTPSNKVTEKGKYVELRCDPISGHTALYWYRQSLGQGPEFLIYFQGTGAADDSGLPNDRFFAVRPEGSVSTLKIQRTERGDSAVYLCASSLLAGGFYEQFFGPGTRLTVL.

Here the CDR3 DNA reads TGCGCCAGCAGTGGCGGCGGGGGATCAGAGACCCAGTACTTC. This sequence encodes CASSGGGGSETQYF. This chain uses TRBV5-1 with TRBJ2-5; 7 bases agree with TRBD2. The length of the CDR3 is 14 residues. The V gene's germline CDR1 is SGHRS and CDR2 YFSETQ. V lost 5 bases and J lost 4; bases outside the gene matches: 8.

This clone was detected only a few times. The J gene is TRBJ1-2, the V gene TRBV19; 9 positions match TRBD1. This CDR3 contains 15 residues. V was pared by 6 bases and J by 0 bases, with 5 bases of the junction left unmatched. Germline V gene sequence: CDR1 LNHDA, CDR2 SQIVND (reference sequence). The CDR3 here is CASRTGGLTNYGYTF. The CDR3 DNA sequence: TGTGCCAGTAGAACAGGGGGCTTAACTAACTATGGCTACACCTTC.